A single sample gave rise to the 10 T cell receptor beta chains below, sequenced in a study of tumor-infiltrating lymphocytes in primary liver carcinoma. Bulk tissue was left unsorted, and RNA and DNA were co-extracted from approximately 20-30 mg of it. From roughly 500 ng total RNA, TCR beta cDNA was generated with a primer in the constant region. Generation of the TCR beta libraries relied on three nested multiplex PCR rounds using slightly modified ARM-PCR. Researchers ran the first two PCR rounds for 10 cycles each with TRBV1-TRBV30 forward primers and a C-beta reverse primer. TCRdb recomputed calls from the multiplex PCR reads with MiXCR, one row per CDR3 protein. The sample has 20,000 or so distinct CDR3 sequences, 75% to 85% seen once. Sequencing used liver tumor tissue from sampling region 2. As to subset: tumor region T2, inferior pole. These receptors were obtained from a woman in her 30s with primary liver carcinoma and hepatitis B virus infection.

Regarding this clonotype: A read error may account for a junction end that differs from germline. The chain joins TRBV4-1 to TRBJ2-1; possibly TRBD2 for D (6 bases). CDR1 and CDR2 from the germline V gene are MGHRA and YSYEKL. This CDR3 comprises 15 residues. The CDR3 region has the DNA TGCGCCAGTAGCCTTAATACGGGAGCTCTTCATGAGCACTTCTTC. It yields the protein CASSLNTGALHEHFF.

This clonotype has just a few counts. Since the CDR3 does not end with the conserved phenylalanine or tryptophan, this likely comes from a read error. The chain uses TRBV4-1 and TRBJ2-3, with D maybe TRBD2 (5 bases). Germline CDR1 reads MGHRA; CDR2 reads YSYEKL. This CDR3 contains 18 residues. The CDR3 DNA reads TGCGCCAGCGGCCAACTAGGCACGGTAGCTGAAGACTCGGATACGCAGTATCTT. Residues: CASGQLGTVAEDSDTQYL.

This rearrangement joins TRBV12-1 to TRBJ2-3; TRBD2, as called in the table, went unchecked against the DNA. TRBV12-1 is assigned pseudogene status. This CDR3 is 16 amino acids long. CDR3 protein: CVSSSELAGDKETQYF. The CDR3, as DNA: TGTGTCAGCAGCTCAGAGCTAGCGGGGGACAAAGAAACGCAGTATTTT.

For this clonotype: Compared with germline, one end of the junction differs, possibly owing to a read error. This chain uses TRBV4-1 with TRBJ1-4, with TRBD1 matching 8 bases. Germline CDR1 is MGHRA and CDR2 is YSYEKL. The CDR3 covers 16 residues. CDR3 DNA: TGCACCAGCAGCCAAGATGGCAGGGGGCGAAGGGAAAAACTGTTTTTT. Translation gives CTSSQDGRGRREKLFF.

On this clonotype itself: The junction does not match germline at one end; this may be a read error. V usage is TRBV29-1 and J usage is TRBJ2-1, with D tentatively TRBD1 (6 bases). CDR3 size: 14 residues. In germline, CDR1 is SQVTM, CDR2 ANQGSEA. This chain's CDR3 is CITATGVSSNEQLF. The DNA for the CDR3 is TGCATCACCGCGACAGGAGTAAGTTCCAATGAGCAGTTATTC.

V and J are TRBV29-1 and TRBJ1-1; D is uncertain. In germline, CDR1 is SQVTM, CDR2 ANQGSEA. The CDR3 consists of 13 residues. V lost 5 bases and J lost 6, with 16 bases in between. The DNA of the CDR3 is TGCAGCGTTTGTCACAGTCTGAATGCTGAAGCTTTCTTT. Translating gives CSVCHSLNAEAFF.

Turning to this clonotype: An end of the junction does not agree with germline; a read error may underlie this. This chain links TRBV5-5 with TRBJ1-4; D gene uncertain. Germline CDR1 SGHKS, CDR2 YYEKEE (reference sequence). This CDR3 has 19 residues. The CDR3 protein is CASSLRLGGRVATNEKPFF. The DNA for the CDR3 is TGCGCCAGCAGCTTGAGGTTAGGCGGACGGGTTGCAACTAACGAAAAACCGTTTTTT.

The chain carries TRBV11-2 and TRBJ2-7; D uncertain. V was cut by 1 base and J by 10 bases, with 14 bases left in between. The CDR3 covers 13 residues. The germline CDR1 and CDR2 sequences are SGHAT and FQNNGV. CDR3 amino acids: CASSLGSKYVQYF. The CDR3 nucleotides read TGTGCCAGCAGCTTAGGCTCAAAGTACGTACAGTACTTC. Full variable domain (missing parts from reference TRBV11-2 and TRBJ2-7): EAGVAQSPRYKIIEKRQSVAFWCNPISGHATLYWYQQILGQGPKLLIQFQNNGVVDDSQLPKDRFSAERLKGVDSTLKIQPAKLEDSAVYLCASSLGSKYVQYFGPGTRLTVT.

In regard to this clonotype: The junction departs from the called germline gene at one end, perhaps through a read error. The chain carries TRBV11-2 and TRBJ1-2; D unclear. Germline V CDR1 and CDR2: SGHAT, FQNNGV. The length of the CDR3 is 14 residues. CDR3 sequence reads: CASTLREANYGYIF. CDR3 nucleotide sequence: TGTGCAAGCACCTTAAGGGAAGCTAACTATGGCTACATCTTC. The entire variable domain, with the rest obtained from reference TRBV11-2 and TRBJ1-2, is as follows: EAGVAQSPRYKIIEKRQSVAFWCNPISGHATLYWYQQILGQGPKLLIQFQNNGVVDDSQLPKDRFSAERLKGVDSTLKIQPAKLEDSAVYLCASTLREANYGYIFGSGTRLTVV.

In the case of this clonotype: This is likely a read error, given that the CDR3 carries no conserved phenylalanine or tryptophan at its end. The rearrangement uses TRBV12-3 or TRBV12-4 and TRBJ2-1, with TRBD2 identical over 11 bases. The CDR3 runs to 15 residues. CDR3 in DNA: TGTGGCAGCAGCCTGTCAGGGACTAGCGGACTTGAGCAGTTCTTG. Its protein product is CGSSLSGTSGLEQFL.